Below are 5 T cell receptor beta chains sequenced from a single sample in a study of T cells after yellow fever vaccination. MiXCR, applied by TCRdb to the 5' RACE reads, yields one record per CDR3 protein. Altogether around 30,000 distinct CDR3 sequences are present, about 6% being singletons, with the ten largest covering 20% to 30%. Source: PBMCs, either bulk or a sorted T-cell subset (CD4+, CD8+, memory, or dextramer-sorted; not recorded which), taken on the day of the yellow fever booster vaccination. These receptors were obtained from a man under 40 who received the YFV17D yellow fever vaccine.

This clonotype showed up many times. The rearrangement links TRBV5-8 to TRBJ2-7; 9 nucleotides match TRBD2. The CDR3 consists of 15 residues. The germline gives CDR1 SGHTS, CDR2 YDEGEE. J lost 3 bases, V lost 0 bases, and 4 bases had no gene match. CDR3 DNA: TGTGCCAGCAGCTTGGCGTCTAGCGGGAACTACGAGCAGTACTTC. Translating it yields CASSLASSGNYEQYF.

CDR3 sequence reads: CASSPSLAVTDTQYF. In DNA, the CDR3 is TGTGCCAGCTCACCATCACTAGCGGTCACAGATACGCAGTATTTT. This chain connects TRBV18 to TRBJ2-3; 8 nucleotides match TRBD2. The junction had 3 bases not matched to a gene; V was cut back by 2 bases and J by 2 bases. The CDR3 spans 15 residues. In germline, CDR1 is KGHSH, CDR2 LQKENI.

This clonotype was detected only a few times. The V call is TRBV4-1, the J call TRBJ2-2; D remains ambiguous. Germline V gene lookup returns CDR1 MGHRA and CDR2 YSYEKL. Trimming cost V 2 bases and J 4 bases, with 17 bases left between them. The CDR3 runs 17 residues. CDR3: CASSQLDLGLATGELFF. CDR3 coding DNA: TGCGCCAGCAGCCAACTCGACCTCGGATTAGCCACCGGGGAGCTGTTTTTT.

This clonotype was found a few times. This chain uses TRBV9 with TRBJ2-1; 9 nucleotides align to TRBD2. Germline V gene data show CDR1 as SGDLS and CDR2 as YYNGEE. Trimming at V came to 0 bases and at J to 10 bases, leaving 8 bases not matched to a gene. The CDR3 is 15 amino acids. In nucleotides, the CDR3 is TGTGCCAGCAGCGTAGAACCCCTAGCGGGATACGAGCAGTTCTTC. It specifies CASSVEPLAGYEQFF.

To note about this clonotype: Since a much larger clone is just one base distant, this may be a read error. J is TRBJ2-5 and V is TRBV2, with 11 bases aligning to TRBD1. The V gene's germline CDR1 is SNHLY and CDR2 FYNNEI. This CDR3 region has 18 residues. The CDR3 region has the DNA TGTGCCTGCAGTACCCGGATAATCGGGACAGGGGGAATGGAGACCCAGTACTTC. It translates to CACSTRIIGTGGMETQYF.